This T cell receptor beta chain was recorded in a study of T-cell reconstitution after alpha-beta-depleted transplantation in children. Study findings and constraints: Hyperexpanded clones declined; after one year, newly produced T cells mostly supplied diversity. Certain patients had high TCRbeta diversity at day 60, and it came from recipient T cells and thymic progenitors that survived.

Germline assignment: CDR1 SGHRS and CDR2 YFSETQ. There are 14 residues in the CDR3. V lost 5 bases and J 7 bases, leaving 16 bases between the germline ends. Preparation of the TCRbeta library used unique molecular identifiers. Using its own MiXCR run on the PCR reads, TCRdb lists one record per CDR3 protein. Counted here are 700,000 to 850,000 distinct CDR3 sequences, less than 20% occurring once; the ten biggest clones make up roughly 4.8%. A note on this clonotype: Its target is unknown.

The receptor was derived from a male patient between 5 and 17 years old who had a stem cell transplant for acute lymphoblastic leukemia, so the T cells may come from the graft donor. The sample was PBMCs, mostly from graft donor cells, taken 360 days after TCRalphabeta/CD19-depleted stem cell transplant. The V and J genes are TRBV5-1 and TRBJ2-4, with D perhaps matching TRBD2 (6 bases). The CDR3 bases are TGCGCCAGCAGGGCCGGGAGAGAAGTGAACATTCAGTACTTC. This gives the protein CASRAGREVNIQYF.